The sequence of this TCR beta chain was determined in a study of shared clonotypes between healthy human individuals. Concerning this clone itself: This sample also contains other DNA sequences that code for the same CDR3.

In the study's own analysis: Because ImmunoSEQ provided only junction sequences with no quality scores, the filtering differed. Assay: immunoSEQ multiplex PCR; the TCRdb copy retains only in-frame clones and omits some. From that table come the V and J calls and clone size; the DNA was used to work out D and trimming. The data contain approximately 980,000 clones, approximately 76% of them singletons. The sequence came from a man aged 18 to 35 in good health. Sequenced: memory CD4+ T cells sorted from blood. Subset defined: CD45RA-negative fraction.

CDR3: CASSLAGGGTDTQYF. In DNA form, the CDR3 reads TGCGCCAGCAGCTTAGCGGGGGGAGGCACAGATACGCAGTATTTT. This chain joins TRBV5-1 and TRBJ2-3; 9 nucleotides align to TRBD2. The trim removed 2 bases at V and 1 base at J, leaving 2 bases unmatched. The CDR3 contains 15 residues. Germline V gives CDR1 SGHRS, CDR2 YFSETQ.